These 10 T cell receptor beta chains were sequenced from one sample in a study of blood T cell repertoires in COVID-19. TCRdb's table, derived via immunoSEQ multiplex PCR, lists solely in-frame clones and lacks some. This table holds 300,000 to 400,000 clones, roughly 90% found once. The specimen was peripheral blood. The receptors were sampled from a woman in her 70s with COVID-19, enrolled during active disease.

Concerning this clone: One junction end does not reproduce the germline sequence, and a read error may be involved. The CDR3 loop reads CASKYRANDGYTF. The CDR3 DNA follows: TGTGCCAGTAAATACAGGGCTAACGATGGCTACACCTTC. V is TRBV2 and J is TRBJ1-2, with D possibly being TRBD1 (6 bases). The germline gives CDR1 SNHLY, CDR2 FYNNEI. This CDR3 is 13 amino acids long.

V usage is TRBV4-2 and J usage is TRBJ2-7, with TRBD1 matching 8 bases. The junction had 7 bases not matched to a gene; V was cut back by 3 bases and J by 0 bases. The CDR3 length is 16 residues. Germline CDR1 and CDR2: LGHNA and YNFKEQ. The CDR3 is CASSHLGQGGSYEQYF. CDR3 in DNA: TGTGCCAGCAGCCACCTTGGACAGGGAGGCTCCTACGAGCAGTACTTC.

The chain employs TRBV21-1 and TRBJ1-5; TRBD1, the D gene given by the table, was not confirmed from the DNA. TRBV21-1 is shown as a pseudogene. The CDR3 has 17 amino acids. CDR3 nucleotide sequence: TGTGCCAGCAGCAAAGTCCCTAGGACAGGCCACAATCAGCCCCAGCATTTT. Protein: CASSKVPRTGHNQPQHF.

The genes are TRBV7-2 and TRBJ2-7, with 12 bases that match TRBD2. V shed 5 bases and J 2 bases; nucleotides not matched to a gene: 7. Germline CDR1 reads SGHTA; CDR2 reads FQGNSA. The CDR3 runs to 16 residues. The CDR3: CASSPSASGGAYEQYF. Here the CDR3 DNA reads TGTGCCAGCAGCCCGAGCGCTAGCGGGGGGGCCTACGAGCAGTACTTC.

The chain employs TRBV5-1 and TRBJ1-4; no clear D. Trimming stripped 7 bases from V and 0 bases from J, with 25 bases between. Germline CDR1 SGHRS, CDR2 YFSETQ. The CDR3 runs to 19 residues. The CDR3 DNA reads as TGCGCCAGCGGAAAGGCCCCCCTTCGGTGGGGAGCAACTAATGAAAAACTGTTTTTT. As protein: CASGKAPLRWGATNEKLFF.

The chain has TRBV5-1 and TRBJ2-1; 8 bases are a match to TRBD2. This CDR3 spans 13 amino acids. Germline CDR1 SGHRS, CDR2 YFSETQ. J gave up 5 bases and V 4 bases, and 2 bases lay outside the gene matches. CDR3 sequence: CASSREGNNEQFF. Here the CDR3 DNA reads TGCGCCAGCAGCCGGGAGGGGAACAATGAGCAGTTCTTC.

The chain links TRBV12-5 to TRBJ2-7; no clear D gene. Trimming removed 6 bases at V and 4 bases at J, with 7 bases between. CDR1 and CDR2 from the germline V gene are LGHNT and FRNRAP. The CDR3 consists of 11 residues. The DNA for the CDR3 is TGTGCTAGTGGCTCCCCTTACGAGCAGTACTTC. Translating it yields CASGSPYEQYF. The full variable domain, its missing parts supplied by reference TRBV12-5 and TRBJ2-7, is DARVTQTPRHKVTEMGQEVTMRCQPILGHNTVFWYRQTMMQGLELLAYFRNRAPLDDSGMPKDRFSAEMPDATLATLKIQPSEPRDSAVYFCASGSPYEQYFGPGTRLTVT.

The rearrangement joins TRBV28 to TRBJ1-2; 8 bases match TRBD1. V trimming: 6 bases; J trimming: 2 bases; junction bases outside the gene matches: 11. In germline, CDR1 is MDHEN, CDR2 SYDVKM. The CDR3 runs to 16 residues. In nucleotides, the CDR3 is TGTGCCAGCAGCCTCCCGGGACAGGAGTCGAACTATGGCTACACCTTC. Residues: CASSLPGQESNYGYTF.

The rearrangement joins TRBV2 to TRBJ2-5; 8 nucleotides align to TRBD1. CDR3 size: 13 residues. Germline trimming cut 8 bases from V and 6 bases from J; bases unmatched to any gene: 8. Germline CDR1 SNHLY, CDR2 FYNNEI. The CDR3 reads CASQGAGKKTQYF. The CDR3 region has the DNA TGTGCCAGCCAGGGGGCAGGGAAAAAGACCCAGTACTTC.

V gene TRBV7-9 combines with J gene TRBJ1-2; D not certain. There are 14 residues in the CDR3. Germline V CDR1 and CDR2: SEHNR, FQNEAQ (reference sequence). The V and J ends lost 5 bases and 0 bases respectively, with 10 bases between them. The CDR3: CASSAQKSNYGYTF. CDR3 nucleotides: TGTGCCAGCAGCGCTCAGAAGTCTAACTATGGCTACACCTTC.